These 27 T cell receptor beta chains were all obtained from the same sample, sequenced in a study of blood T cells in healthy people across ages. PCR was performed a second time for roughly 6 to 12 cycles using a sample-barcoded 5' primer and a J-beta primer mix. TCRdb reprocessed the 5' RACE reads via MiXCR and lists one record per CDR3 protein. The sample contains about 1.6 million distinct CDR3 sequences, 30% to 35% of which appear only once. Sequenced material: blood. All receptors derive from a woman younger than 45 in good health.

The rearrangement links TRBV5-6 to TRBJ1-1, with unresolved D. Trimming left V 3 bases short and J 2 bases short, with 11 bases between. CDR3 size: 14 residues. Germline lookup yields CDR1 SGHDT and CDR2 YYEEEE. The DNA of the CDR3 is TGTGCCAGCAGCTCCGGATTCGATAACACTGAAGCTTTCTTT. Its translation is CASSSGFDNTEAFF.

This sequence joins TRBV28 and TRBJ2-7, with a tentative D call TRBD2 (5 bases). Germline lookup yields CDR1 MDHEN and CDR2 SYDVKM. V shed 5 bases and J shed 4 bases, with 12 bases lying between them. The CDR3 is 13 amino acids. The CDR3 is CASSKGVSYEQYF. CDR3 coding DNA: TGTGCCAGCAGTAAGGGAGTTAGTTACGAGCAGTACTTC.

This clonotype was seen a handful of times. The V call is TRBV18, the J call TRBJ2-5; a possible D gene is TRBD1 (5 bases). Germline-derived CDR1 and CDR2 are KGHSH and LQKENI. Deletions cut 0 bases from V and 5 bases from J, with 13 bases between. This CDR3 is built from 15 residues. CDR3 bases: TGTGCCAGCTCACCACCGGGTCTCAAGGGGGAGACCCAGTACTTC. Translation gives CASSPPGLKGETQYF.

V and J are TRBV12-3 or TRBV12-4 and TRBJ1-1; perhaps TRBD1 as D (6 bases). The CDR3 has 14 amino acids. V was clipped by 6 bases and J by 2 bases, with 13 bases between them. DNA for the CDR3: TGTGCCAGCAGGGGGGGCGGGTATAACACTGAAGCTTTCTTT. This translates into CASRGGGYNTEAFF.

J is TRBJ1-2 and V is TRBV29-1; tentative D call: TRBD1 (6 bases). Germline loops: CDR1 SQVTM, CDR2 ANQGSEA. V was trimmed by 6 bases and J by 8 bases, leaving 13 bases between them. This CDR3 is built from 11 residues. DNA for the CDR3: TGCAGCGTCCGCAGGGGCAGCGGCTACACCTTC. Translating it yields CSVRRGSGYTF. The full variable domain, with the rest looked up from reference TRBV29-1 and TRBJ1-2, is SAVISQKPSRDICQRGTSLTIQCQVDSQVTMMFWYRQQPGQSLTLIATANQGSEATYESGFVIDKFPISRPNLTFSTLTVSNMSPEDSSIYLCSVRRGSGYTFGSGTRLTVV.

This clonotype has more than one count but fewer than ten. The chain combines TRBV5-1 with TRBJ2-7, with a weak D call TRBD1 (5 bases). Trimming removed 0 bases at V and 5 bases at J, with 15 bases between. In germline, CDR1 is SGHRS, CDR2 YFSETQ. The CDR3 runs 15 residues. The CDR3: CASSLEGKSSHEQYF. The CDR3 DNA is TGCGCCAGCAGCTTGGAGGGGAAAAGTAGCCACGAGCAGTACTTC.

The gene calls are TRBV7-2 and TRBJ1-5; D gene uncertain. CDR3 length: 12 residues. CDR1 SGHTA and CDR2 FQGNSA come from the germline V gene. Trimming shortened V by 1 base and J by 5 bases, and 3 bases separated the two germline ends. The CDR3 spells CASSLDHQPQHF. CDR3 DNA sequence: TGTGCCAGCAGCTTAGATCATCAGCCCCAGCATTTT.

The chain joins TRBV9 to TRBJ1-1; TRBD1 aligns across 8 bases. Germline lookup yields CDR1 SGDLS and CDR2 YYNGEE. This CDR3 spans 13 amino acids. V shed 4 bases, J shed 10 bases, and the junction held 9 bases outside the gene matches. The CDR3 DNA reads TGTGCCAGCAGCCAAACCGGACAGGGAGGAGCTTTCTTT. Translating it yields CASSQTGQGGAFF.

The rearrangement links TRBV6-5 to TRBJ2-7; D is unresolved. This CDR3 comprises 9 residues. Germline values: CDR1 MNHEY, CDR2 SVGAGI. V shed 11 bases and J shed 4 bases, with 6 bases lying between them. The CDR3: CAGLYEQYF. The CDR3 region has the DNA TGTGCCGGATTATACGAGCAGTACTTC.

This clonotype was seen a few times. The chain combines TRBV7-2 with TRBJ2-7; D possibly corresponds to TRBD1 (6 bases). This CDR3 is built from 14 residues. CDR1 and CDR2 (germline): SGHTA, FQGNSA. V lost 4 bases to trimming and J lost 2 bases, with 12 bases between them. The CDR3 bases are TGTGCCAGCAGCTCCGGACAGTCCACCTACGAGCAGTACTTC. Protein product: CASSSGQSTYEQYF.

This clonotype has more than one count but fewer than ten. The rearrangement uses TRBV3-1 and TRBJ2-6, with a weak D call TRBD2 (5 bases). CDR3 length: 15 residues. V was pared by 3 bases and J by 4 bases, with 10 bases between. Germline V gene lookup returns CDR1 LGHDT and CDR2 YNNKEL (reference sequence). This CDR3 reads CASSQREVGANVLTF. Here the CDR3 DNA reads TGTGCCAGCAGCCAGAGGGAAGTAGGGGCCAACGTCCTGACTTTC.

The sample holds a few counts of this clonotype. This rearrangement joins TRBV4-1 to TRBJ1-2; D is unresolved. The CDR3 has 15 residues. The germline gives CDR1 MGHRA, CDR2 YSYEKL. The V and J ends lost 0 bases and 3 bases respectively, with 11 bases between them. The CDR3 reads CASSQDEASDYGYTF. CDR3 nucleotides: TGCGCCAGCAGCCAAGATGAGGCCAGTGACTATGGCTACACCTTC.

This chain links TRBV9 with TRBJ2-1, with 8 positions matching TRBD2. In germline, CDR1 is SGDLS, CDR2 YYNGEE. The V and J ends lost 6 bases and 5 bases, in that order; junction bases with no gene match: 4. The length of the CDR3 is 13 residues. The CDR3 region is CASNREGHNEQFF. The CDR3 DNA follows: TGTGCCAGCAACCGGGAGGGTCACAATGAGCAGTTCTTC.

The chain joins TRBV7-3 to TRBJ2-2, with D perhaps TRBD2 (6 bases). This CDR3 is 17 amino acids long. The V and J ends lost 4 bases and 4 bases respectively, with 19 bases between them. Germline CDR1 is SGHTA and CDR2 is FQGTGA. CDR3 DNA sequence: TGTGCCAGCAGCTCCCCCCCGGGGGAGGTTGGCACCGGGGAGCTGTTTTTT. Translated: CASSSPPGEVGTGELFF.

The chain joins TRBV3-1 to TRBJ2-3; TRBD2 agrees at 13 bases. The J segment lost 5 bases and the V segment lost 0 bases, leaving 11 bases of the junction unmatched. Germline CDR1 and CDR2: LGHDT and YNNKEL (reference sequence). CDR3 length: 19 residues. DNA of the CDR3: TGTGCCAGCAGCCAAGATGTCCGTACTAGCGGGAGGGCCGGAGATACGCAGTATTTT. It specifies CASSQDVRTSGRAGDTQYF.

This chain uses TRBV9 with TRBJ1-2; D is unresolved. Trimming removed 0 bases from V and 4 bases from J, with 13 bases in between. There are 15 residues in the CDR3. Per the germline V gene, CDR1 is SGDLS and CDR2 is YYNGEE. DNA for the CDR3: TGTGCCAGCAGCGTAGGGCCGAGCCTCGGCTATGGCTACACCTTC. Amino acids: CASSVGPSLGYGYTF. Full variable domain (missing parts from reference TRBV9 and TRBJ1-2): DSGVTQTPKHLITATGQRVTLRCSPRSGDLSVYWYQQSLDQGLQFLIQYYNGEERAKGNILERFSAQQFPDLHSELNLSSLELGDSALYFCASSVGPSLGYGYTFGSGTRLTVV.

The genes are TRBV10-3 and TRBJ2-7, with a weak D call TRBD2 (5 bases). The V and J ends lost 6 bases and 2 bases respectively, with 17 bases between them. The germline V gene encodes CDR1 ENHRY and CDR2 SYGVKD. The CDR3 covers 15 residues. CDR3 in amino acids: CAISSTLPGTYEQYF. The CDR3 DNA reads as TGTGCCATCAGCAGCACACTCCCGGGAACCTACGAGCAGTACTTC.

The CDR3 DNA is TGCAGTGCCGTTAAAGCGGGACGGGATAACTATGGCTACACCTTC. It specifies CSAVKAGRDNYGYTF. V gene TRBV20-1 combines with J gene TRBJ1-2; possible D gene TRBD1, 5 bases. The V gene lost 6 bases and the J gene lost 1 base, with 18 bases spanning the gap. Germline-derived CDR1 and CDR2 are DFQATT and SNEGSKA (reference sequence). The CDR3 extends over 15 amino acids.

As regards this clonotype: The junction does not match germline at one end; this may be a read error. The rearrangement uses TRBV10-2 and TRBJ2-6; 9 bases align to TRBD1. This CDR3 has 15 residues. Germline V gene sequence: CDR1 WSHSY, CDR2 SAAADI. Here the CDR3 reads CASRDRGIGANVPTF. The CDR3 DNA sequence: TGCGCCAGCAGAGACAGGGGGATCGGGGCCAACGTCCCGACTTTC.

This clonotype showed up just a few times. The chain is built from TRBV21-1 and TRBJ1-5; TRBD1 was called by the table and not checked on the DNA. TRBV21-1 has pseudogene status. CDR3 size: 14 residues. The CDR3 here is CASSDRVSNQPQHF. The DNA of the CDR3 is TGTGCCAGCAGCGACCGGGTTTCCAATCAGCCCCAGCATTTT.

The chain's CDR3 is CATSRGGPGTDTQYF. The DNA of the CDR3 is TGTGCCACCAGCAGAGGAGGGCCGGGGACAGATACGCAGTATTTT. The rearrangement joins TRBV15 to TRBJ2-3; the D gene is possibly TRBD2 (5 bases). Germline loops: CDR1 LNHNV, CDR2 YYDKDF (reference sequence). The CDR3 length is 15 residues. Trimming removed 1 base from V and 3 bases from J, with 11 bases in between.

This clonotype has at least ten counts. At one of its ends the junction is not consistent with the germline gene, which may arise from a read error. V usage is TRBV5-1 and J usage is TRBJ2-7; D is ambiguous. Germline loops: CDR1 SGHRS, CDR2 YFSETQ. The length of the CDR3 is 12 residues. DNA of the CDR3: TGTGCCAGCAGCTTAGGGAACTACGAGCAGTACTTC. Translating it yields CASSLGNYEQYF.

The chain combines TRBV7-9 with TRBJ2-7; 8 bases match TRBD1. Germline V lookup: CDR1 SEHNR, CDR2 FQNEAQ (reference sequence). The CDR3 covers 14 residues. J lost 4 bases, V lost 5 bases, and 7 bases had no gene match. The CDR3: CASSPVTGGYEQYF. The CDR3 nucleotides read TGTGCCAGCAGCCCGGTCACAGGGGGTTACGAGCAGTACTTC.

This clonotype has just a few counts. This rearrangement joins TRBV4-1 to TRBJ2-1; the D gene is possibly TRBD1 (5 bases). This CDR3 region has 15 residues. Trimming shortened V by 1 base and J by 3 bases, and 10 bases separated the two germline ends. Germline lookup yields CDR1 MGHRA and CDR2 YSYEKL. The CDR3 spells CASSQGQTHYNEQFF. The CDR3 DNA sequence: TGCGCCAGCAGCCAAGGACAGACCCACTACAATGAGCAGTTCTTC.

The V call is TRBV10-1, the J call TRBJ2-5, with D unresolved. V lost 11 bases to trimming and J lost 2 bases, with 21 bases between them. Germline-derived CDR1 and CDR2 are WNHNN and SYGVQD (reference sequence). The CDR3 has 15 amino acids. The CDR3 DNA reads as TGCGCCCGTTCTTGGAAAACCGGGCAACAAGAGACCCAGTACTTC. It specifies CARSWKTGQQETQYF.

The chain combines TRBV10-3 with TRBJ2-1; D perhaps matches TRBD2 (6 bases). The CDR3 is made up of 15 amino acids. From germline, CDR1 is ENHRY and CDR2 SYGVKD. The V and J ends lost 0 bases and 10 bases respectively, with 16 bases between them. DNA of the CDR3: TGTGCCATCAGTGAGTCGCGGCGGGGTCCCTGGGAGCAGTTCTTC. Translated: CAISESRRGPWEQFF.

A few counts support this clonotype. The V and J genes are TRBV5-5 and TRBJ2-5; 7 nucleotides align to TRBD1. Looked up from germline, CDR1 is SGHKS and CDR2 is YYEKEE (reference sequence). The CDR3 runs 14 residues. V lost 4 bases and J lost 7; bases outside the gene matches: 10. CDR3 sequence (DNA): TGTGCCAGCAGCCCACAGGGGCCCTCCGGGACCCAGTACTTC. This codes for CASSPQGPSGTQYF.